This is a list of T cell receptor beta chains from one sample in a study of blood T cell repertoires in COVID-19. Only in-frame clones appear in the TCRdb table, and some are missing; sequencing was by immunoSEQ multiplex PCR. The data show around 100,000 clones, with 80% to 85% seen just once and just under 2% held by the top ten. The sample comprised peripheral blood. The receptors come from a man between 65 and 85 years old with active or convalescent COVID-19. The CDR3 runs from the conserved cysteine through the conserved F or W.

J gene	V gene	CDR3 protein
TRBJ1-1	TRBV9	CASSVGHQNTEAFF
TRBJ2-5	TRBV24-1	CATSDLSGGKETQYF
TRBJ2-1	TRBV10-3	CAISGQGEYNEQFF
TRBJ2-2	TRBV5-1	CASSLGGSTGKVIGELFF
TRBJ2-5	TRBV6-5	CASSSTGSLETQYF
TRBJ1-2	TRBV28	CASSSGGYGYTF
TRBJ2-7	TRBV29-1	CSVEQDRSYEQYF
TRBJ1-4	TRBV2	CASTPQGLPNEKLFF
TRBJ2-1	TRBV5-1	CASSYEAGGPYNEQFF
TRBJ2-3	TRBV6-5	CASSYGQVVTDTQYF
TRBJ1-3	TRBV5-1	CASSLGQGGNTIYF
TRBJ2-5	TRBV5-1	CASSLRGAMEETQYF
TRBJ1-5	TRBV28	CASSLRGGNQPQHF
TRBJ1-4	TRBV6-2/TRBV6-3	CASSYRLQGGEKLFF
TRBJ2-5	TRBV19	CASSMSGLSRPTQETQYF
TRBJ1-2	TRBV7-2	CASSLDRSPLTDGYTF
TRBJ1-1	TRBV18	CASSPGQGNTEAFF
TRBJ1-2	TRBV7-2	CASSLGDRIYGYTF
TRBJ2-5	TRBV7-6	CASSLGAGSGIETQYF
TRBJ2-1	TRBV5-6	CASSLDRSSYNEQFF
TRBJ1-5	TRBV2	CASSEARQGGQPQHF
TRBJ1-5	TRBV2	CASSDGRQGPYNQPQHF
TRBJ2-3	TRBV9	CASSVATGGDTQYF
TRBJ1-4	TRBV7-9	CASSFTVEEKLFF
TRBJ2-2	TRBV19	CASSGSGELFF
TRBJ2-1	TRBV11-2	CASSFDRSLGGGKYEQFF
TRBJ2-3	TRBV11-2	CASSLFSGGASDTQYF
TRBJ2-1	TRBV2	CASTGVRASGGAVNEQFF
TRBJ2-3	TRBV7-9	CASSLGAGPTDTQYF
TRBJ2-7	TRBV3-1/TRBV3-2	CASSQDPSGGYEQYF
TRBJ2-2	TRBV6-5	CASSYRWTGVGGELFF
TRBJ2-7	TRBV6-2/TRBV6-3	CASSYAHRGDYEQYF
TRBJ1-1	TRBV25-1	CASSHRGRAFF
TRBJ2-3	TRBV6-2/TRBV6-3	CASSTTSPGTSDTQYF
TRBJ1-2	TRBV7-2	CASSPTRDRALGYTF
TRBJ2-2	TRBV7-3	CATSRGRTGELFF
TRBJ2-1	TRBV24-1	CATSDPGFGYYNEQFF
TRBJ2-1	TRBV6-2/TRBV6-3	CASSLRGDSYNEQFF
TRBJ1-1	TRBV30	CAWSVLMNTEAFF
TRBJ2-6	TRBV5-1	CASSLDPVSGANVLTF
TRBJ1-2	TRBV6-5	CASTEDALGEGYTF
TRBJ2-1	TRBV6-6	CAAYLGVQGNEQFF
TRBJ2-3	TRBV19	CASTGLAGGTDTQYF
TRBJ2-5	TRBV12-3/TRBV12-4	CASGDRGQETQYF
TRBJ2-5	TRBV5-1	CASSEDEGTLGETQYF
TRBJ2-1	TRBV20-1	CSASRGGNEQFF
TRBJ1-2	TRBV2	CASIDNLDRPPLF
TRBJ2-1	TRBV30	CAWSVLAGPYNEQFF
TRBJ1-2	TRBV5-4	CASSLANGRGYGYTF
TRBJ2-1	TRBV5-1	CASSFTIAASYNEQFF
TRBJ2-1	TRBV24-1	CATRGPDEQFF
TRBJ2-5	TRBV6-5	CASSPRWRETQYF
TRBJ1-1	TRBV10-3	CAISEYRGNTEAFF
TRBJ2-7	TRBV28	CASSLGQGGYEQYF
TRBJ2-6	TRBV7-9	CASSLAGTGAFGANVLTF
TRBJ2-5	TRBV9	CASSVQEGAGGLETQYF
TRBJ2-7	TRBV7-9	CASSWGEGSSYEQYF
TRBJ2-1	TRBV5-4	CASSLDPQTGFEQFF